A selection of T cell receptor beta chains follows, all from one sample in a study of PD-1 blockade in classical Hodgkin lymphoma. Generated by immunoSEQ multiplex PCR, the TCRdb table keeps only in-frame clones and is missing some. The sample lists more than 10,000 clones; 92% were seen once. This specimen consisted of peripheral blood mononuclear cells (PBMCs), obtained at baseline. The receptors were gathered from a human donor with classical Hodgkin lymphoma. The conserved cysteine and the conserved F or W are not part of the CDR3 here. A D gene is named only where the DNA matches it firmly.

v_call: TRBV11-3
j_call: TRBJ2-5
d_call: TRBD2
cdr3_length: 12
cdr3_aa: ASSLGLAEETQY

v_call: TRBV10-1
j_call: TRBJ2-7
d_call: .
cdr3_length: 12
cdr3_aa: ASSESAGREEQY

v_call: TRBV10-3
j_call: TRBJ1-4
d_call: .
cdr3_length: 16
cdr3_aa: AISESGIFPATNEKLF

v_call: TRBV28
j_call: TRBJ2-7
d_call: TRBD1
cdr3_length: 12
cdr3_aa: ASSSTGQGGEQY

v_call: TRBV9
j_call: TRBJ2-7
d_call: TRBD2
cdr3_length: 14
cdr3_aa: ASSVGGRGAAYEQY

v_call: TRBV5-1
j_call: TRBJ1-2
d_call: .
cdr3_length: 12
cdr3_aa: ASSLEVAAYGYT

v_call: TRBV21-1
j_call: TRBJ1-3
d_call: .
cdr3_length: 15
cdr3_aa: ASSKALRTGSCYTIY

v_call: TRBV4-1
j_call: TRBJ2-7
d_call: .
cdr3_length: 14
cdr3_aa: ASSQELGAGAYEQY

v_call: TRBV19
j_call: TRBJ2-1
d_call: .
cdr3_length: 13
cdr3_aa: ASMAGQSSYNEQF

v_call: TRBV2
j_call: TRBJ1-5
d_call: .
cdr3_length: 13
cdr3_aa: ASRGNSYSNQPQH

v_call: TRBV6-4
j_call: TRBJ2-6
d_call: .
cdr3_length: 14
cdr3_aa: ASSDDSEGGANVLT

v_call: TRBV10-3
j_call: TRBJ1-1
d_call: .
cdr3_length: 13
cdr3_aa: AISEYRGSAQLNF

v_call: TRBV7-9
j_call: TRBJ2-7
d_call: .
cdr3_length: 12
cdr3_aa: ASSFLSDSYEQY

v_call: TRBV19
j_call: TRBJ1-1
d_call: .
cdr3_length: 14
cdr3_aa: ASSTPTGKPNTEAF

v_call: TRBV6-5
j_call: TRBJ1-1
d_call: .
cdr3_length: 13
cdr3_aa: ASSYLPTVSTEAF

v_call: TRBV11-3
j_call: TRBJ2-7
d_call: .
cdr3_length: 10
cdr3_aa: ASSGGRTEQY

v_call: TRBV4-1
j_call: TRBJ2-7
d_call: .
cdr3_length: 13
cdr3_aa: ASSQNRDVSYEQY

v_call: TRBV9
j_call: TRBJ1-3
d_call: .
cdr3_length: 13
cdr3_aa: ASSDRQISGNTIY

v_call: TRBV6-5
j_call: TRBJ2-7
d_call: .
cdr3_length: 12
cdr3_aa: ASSEPGQPHEQY

v_call: TRBV18
j_call: TRBJ2-5
d_call: TRBD1
cdr3_length: 14
cdr3_aa: ASSPPGQGVVETQY